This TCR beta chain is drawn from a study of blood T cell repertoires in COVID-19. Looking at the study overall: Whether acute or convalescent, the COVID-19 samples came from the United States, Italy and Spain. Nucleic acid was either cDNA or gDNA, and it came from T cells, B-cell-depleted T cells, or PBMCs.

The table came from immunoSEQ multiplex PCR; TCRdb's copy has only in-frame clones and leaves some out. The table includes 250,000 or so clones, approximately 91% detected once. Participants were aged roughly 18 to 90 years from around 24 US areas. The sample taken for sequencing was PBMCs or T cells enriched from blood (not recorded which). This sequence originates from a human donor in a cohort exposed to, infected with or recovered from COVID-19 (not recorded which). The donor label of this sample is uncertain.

The CDR3 region is CASSQGTARIYGYTF. Written as DNA, the CDR3 is TGTGCCAGCAGCCAAGGGACAGCAAGAATCTATGGCTACACCTTC. The rearrangement joins TRBV5-6 to TRBJ1-2; 7 bases are a match to TRBD1. Germline V gene sequence: CDR1 SGHDT, CDR2 YYEEEE. CDR3 length: 15 residues. After removal of 4 bases from V and 4 bases from J, the junction contained 10 bases not matched to a gene.